This T cell receptor (beta chain) was captured in a study of PD-L1 blockade in urothelial cancer. For the study at large: There were a median of approximately 140,000 T cells in blood samples.

The method was immunoSEQ multiplex PCR; TCRdb's version includes in-frame clones alone and lacks a portion of them. The top ten hold about 2.4% of the sample, which has about 120,000 clones, roughly 83% seen once. The sample's time point: peripheral blood 6 weeks after treatment start. Germline CDR1 is SGDLS and CDR2 is YYNGEE. The V gene end was trimmed by 3 bases and the J gene end by 5 bases; junction bases not matched to a gene: 12. The CDR3 sequence is 16 residues long. This rearrangement joins TRBV9 to TRBJ1-1, with 8 bases identical to TRBD1. Sample: PBMCs, taken around atezolizumab (anti-PD-L1) treatment. The source of this sequence is a man over 45 with urothelial cancer. This chain's CDR3 is CASSAGVRTGRTEAFF. CDR3 nucleotides: TGTGCCAGCAGCGCGGGGGTCCGGACAGGGAGGACTGAAGCTTTCTTT.